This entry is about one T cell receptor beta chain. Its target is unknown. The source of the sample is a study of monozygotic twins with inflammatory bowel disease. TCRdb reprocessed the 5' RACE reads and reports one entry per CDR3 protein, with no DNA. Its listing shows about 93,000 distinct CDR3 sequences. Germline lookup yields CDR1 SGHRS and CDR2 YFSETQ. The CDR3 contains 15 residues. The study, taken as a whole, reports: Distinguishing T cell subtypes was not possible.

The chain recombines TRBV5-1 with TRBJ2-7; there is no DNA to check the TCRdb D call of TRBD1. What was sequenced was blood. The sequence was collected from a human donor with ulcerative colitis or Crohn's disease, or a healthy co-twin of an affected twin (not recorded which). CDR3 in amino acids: CASSFTGTGTGEQYF.